Given below is one T cell receptor beta chain in context. Cells were sorted from thawed PBMC rested overnight and stained with GMM-loaded CD1B tetramer, viability dye and anti-CD3. The lipid loaded on the CD1B tetramers was C32 glucose monomycolate from Rhodococcus equi. About 100,000 tetramer-negative cells were sorted from each donor. TCR-alpha and TCR-beta chains were sequenced unpaired. Repertoires were generated with immunoSEQ multiplex PCR, while TCRdb's copy carries only in-frame clones and drops some. The repertoire consists of roughly 92,000 clones, with approximately 90% occurring once and the leading ten covering over 1.5%. Germline V gene lookup returns CDR1 MNHNS and CDR2 SASEGT. The CDR3 spans 15 residues. V lost 2 bases to trimming and J lost 2 bases; unmatched junction nucleotides: 2. This entry belongs to a study of T cells in tuberculosis. About the study: CD1B tetramers identified T cells specific for mycobacterial lipid GMM. Whole-study results and caveats: The stringent gate may have excluded weak CD1B-GMM tetramer binders.

The TCR sequence derives from an adult woman with latent tuberculosis. Material: CD1b-GMM tetramer-negative cells sorted from PBMCs. The rearrangement joins TRBV6-1 to TRBJ1-3; 8 bases match TRBD1. The CDR3 loop is CASSEPRGPGNTIYF. CDR3 coding DNA: TGTGCCAGCAGTGAACCCAGGGGGCCTGGAAACACCATATATTTT.